The next 8 T cell receptor beta chains were all read from a single sample in a study of PD-1 blockade in mismatch repair-deficient tumors. Clones were read by immunoSEQ multiplex PCR, and TCRdb kept only the in-frame ones, dropping some. The data contain under 95,000 clones, roughly 80% of them singletons. Here the sequenced sample was peripheral blood, taken 44 weeks after starting pembrolizumab. The source of these receptors is an adult with mismatch repair-deficient cancer.

The V call is TRBV4-1, the J call TRBJ2-7; 7 bases map to TRBD1. This CDR3 is built from 14 residues. CDR1 MGHRA and CDR2 YSYEKL come from the germline V gene. V was clipped by 3 bases and J by 6 bases; unmatched bases: 8. The CDR3 nucleotides are TGCGCCAGCAGCCAGTCCCCTGGACAGGCCGAGCAGTACTTC. It encodes CASSQSPGQAEQYF.

This chain uses TRBV11-3 with TRBJ2-4; D unresolved. The CDR3 spans 13 residues. The germline V gene has CDR1 SGHNT and CDR2 YENEEA. Trimming took off 4 bases at V and 2 bases at J, with 6 bases between the two ends. CDR3: CASSSSPKNIQYF. CDR3 bases: TGTGCCAGCAGCTCCTCCCCCAAAAACATTCAGTACTTC.

V is TRBV6-6 and J is TRBJ2-5; maybe TRBD2 (5 bases). This CDR3 region has 14 residues. Germline V gives CDR1 MNHNY, CDR2 SVGAGI (reference sequence). V lost 6 bases to trimming and J lost 1 base, with 12 bases between them. CDR3 protein: CASSRGNSQETQYF. The CDR3 DNA reads TGTGCCAGCAGCCGAGGGAATTCCCAAGAGACCCAGTACTTC.

The chain has TRBV5-4 and TRBJ2-3; 10 bases agree with TRBD1. The CDR3 length is 16 residues. The germline V gene encodes CDR1 SGHNT and CDR2 YYREEE (reference sequence). Germline trimming cut 4 bases from V and 4 bases from J; bases unmatched to any gene: 9. This CDR3 is CASSAGQGRRSDTQYF. The CDR3 nucleotides read TGTGCCAGCAGCGCGGGACAGGGGCGACGCTCAGATACGCAGTATTTT.

This clone was seen more than once but under ten times. This chain uses TRBV21-1 with TRBJ2-3; the DNA was not used to check the table's D call, TRBD1. TRBV21-1 is marked as a pseudogene. This CDR3 spans 16 amino acids. The CDR3 DNA is TGTGCCAGCAGCAATCTGACAGGGCCTAGCACAGATACGCAGTATTTT. This translates into CASSNLTGPSTDTQYF.

This clone was detected only once. The chain has TRBV19 and TRBJ1-1; maybe TRBD1 (5 bases). Trimming left V 5 bases short and J 1 base short, with 11 bases between. Germline assignment: CDR1 LNHDA and CDR2 SQIVND (reference sequence). The CDR3 spans 14 residues. Here the CDR3 reads CASSVRQSNTEAFF. CDR3 in DNA: TGTGCCAGTAGTGTCAGACAGTCGAACACTGAAGCTTTCTTT. Together with reference TRBV19 and TRBJ1-1, the CDR3 gives the full variable domain: DGGITQSPKYLFRKEGQNVTLSCEQNLNHDAMYWYRQDPGQGLRLIYYSQIVNDFQKGDIAEGYSVSREKKESFPLTVTSAQKNPTAFYLCASSVRQSNTEAFFGQGTRLTVV.

The rearrangement links TRBV6-6 to TRBJ1-1; TRBD1 aligns across 8 bases. The V gene's germline CDR1 is MNHNY and CDR2 SVGAGI (reference sequence). The V segment lost 5 bases and the J segment 3 bases; nucleotides outside the gene matches: 8. The CDR3 consists of 15 residues. CDR3 sequence (DNA): TGTGCCAGCAGTACCCAGGACAGGGCGGACACTGAAGCTTTCTTT. This codes for CASSTQDRADTEAFF.

The rearrangement links TRBV30 to TRBJ1-1; a possible D gene is TRBD1 (5 bases). Trimming stripped 2 bases from V and 1 base from J, with 11 bases between. Germline V gene sequence: CDR1 GTSNPN, CDR2 SVGIG (reference sequence). CDR3 length equals 14 residues. This CDR3 is CAWSTDTTNTEAFF. The DNA of the CDR3 is TGTGCCTGGAGTACGGACACTACGAACACTGAAGCTTTCTTT.